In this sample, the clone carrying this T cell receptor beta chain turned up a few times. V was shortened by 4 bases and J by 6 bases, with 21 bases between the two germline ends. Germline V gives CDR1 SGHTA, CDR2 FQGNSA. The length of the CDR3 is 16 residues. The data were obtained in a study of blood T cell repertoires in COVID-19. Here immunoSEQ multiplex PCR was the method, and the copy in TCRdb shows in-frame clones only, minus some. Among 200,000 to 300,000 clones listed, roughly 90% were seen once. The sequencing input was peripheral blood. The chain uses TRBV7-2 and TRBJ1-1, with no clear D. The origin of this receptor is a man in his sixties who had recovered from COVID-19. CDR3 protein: CASSSRAGSTRSEAFF. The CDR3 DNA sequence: TGTGCCAGCAGCTCGCGGGCGGGGTCGACAAGGTCTGAAGCTTTCTTT.